The entry below describes one T cell receptor (beta chain). Blood was collected, roughly 2.4 ml per donor. The entry originates in a study of monozygotic twins with inflammatory bowel disease. This CDR3 comprises 12 residues. From germline, CDR1 is SEHNR and CDR2 FQNEAQ (reference sequence). With the 5' RACE reads reprocessed, TCRdb shows one record per CDR3 protein and no DNA. The sample has about 110,000 distinct CDR3 sequences; the top ten hold roughly 12%. The TCR sequence derives from a human donor with ulcerative colitis or Crohn's disease, or a healthy co-twin of an affected twin (not recorded which). This sequence joins TRBV7-9 and TRBJ2-3; TCRdb calls TRBD1, which cannot be checked without DNA. What was sequenced was blood. The CDR3 sequence: CASAQGTDTQYF.